This T cell receptor (beta chain) was recovered during a study of blood T cell repertoires in COVID-19. Germline V gene lookup returns CDR1 GTSNPN and CDR2 SVGIG (reference sequence). The trim removed 0 bases at V and 5 bases at J, leaving 3 bases unmatched. The CDR3 length is 14 residues. This table comes from immunoSEQ multiplex PCR, and its TCRdb copy is limited to in-frame clones, with some not included. The table records 210,000 or so clones, approximately 90% of them present only once. Everyone who took part was roughly 18 to 89 years old, and they came from 24 US areas. The chain combines TRBV30 with TRBJ1-5; 8 positions agree with TRBD1. This receptor was taken from a man between 25 and 39 years old who had recovered from COVID-19. Sample: PBMCs or T cells enriched from blood (not recorded which). CDR3 DNA: TGTGCCTGGAGTGTAATGACAGGGGATCAGCCCCAGCATTTT. Protein sequence: CAWSVMTGDQPQHF.